The rows below give T cell receptor beta chains drawn from one sample of a study of blood T cells in healthy people across ages. Via MiXCR, TCRdb re-called the 5' RACE reads, giving one row per CDR3 protein. Of about 780,000 distinct CDR3 sequences listed, around a quarter are singletons. This same sample was also taken into another study, of T cells of mothers and their children.

The specimen sequenced was blood. The source is a boy aged 5-17 years in good health. Both conserved end residues are part of each CDR3. The D gene is left open where the match is weak. For some rows the clone size is stated as once, few or many, or as a class when expanded; others skip it.

j_gene: TRBJ2-7
v_gene: TRBV29-1
d_gene: .
abundance: few
CDR3nt: TGCAGCGTTGAAGGGTGGAGGGGCAACGAGCAGTACTTC
CDR3aa: CSVEGWRGNEQYF

j_gene: TRBJ2-5
v_gene: TRBV6-5
d_gene: .
abundance: few
CDR3nt: TGTGCCAGCAGTTACTCGAAGGCGCGGGGGCTAGGAGAGACCCAGTACTTC
CDR3aa: CASSYSKARGLGETQYF

j_gene: TRBJ2-7
v_gene: TRBV28
d_gene: .
abundance: few
CDR3nt: TGTGCCAGCAGTTTCGTGGGCAGCCCCTACGAGCAGTACTTC
CDR3aa: CASSFVGSPYEQYF

j_gene: TRBJ1-6
v_gene: TRBV28
d_gene: .
abundance: few
CDR3nt: TGTGCCAGCAGGGACAGACCATCACCCCTCCACTTT
CDR3aa: CASRDRPSPLHF

j_gene: TRBJ2-2
v_gene: TRBV7-3
d_gene: .
abundance: .
CDR3nt: TGTGCCAGCAGCTTATCTGTGGGGGAGCTGTTTTTT
CDR3aa: CASSLSVGELFF

j_gene: TRBJ2-5
v_gene: TRBV5-5
d_gene: TRBD2
abundance: .
CDR3nt: TGTGCCAGCAGCCCGGGACTAGCTGATTCAGAGACCCAGTACTTC
CDR3aa: CASSPGLADSETQYF

j_gene: TRBJ1-1
v_gene: TRBV11-2
d_gene: TRBD1
abundance: .
CDR3nt: TGTGCCAGCAGCGCGGGACAGGGCAACACTGAAGCTTTCTTT
CDR3aa: CASSAGQGNTEAFF

j_gene: TRBJ2-4
v_gene: TRBV3-1
d_gene: .
abundance: .
CDR3nt: TGTGCCAGCAGCCCGCGACTCAGAAACATTCAGTACTTC
CDR3aa: CASSPRLRNIQYF

j_gene: TRBJ2-1
v_gene: TRBV29-1
d_gene: .
abundance: few
CDR3nt: TGCAGCTACCGGGACCGGGATGAGCAGTTCTTC
CDR3aa: CSYRDRDEQFF

j_gene: TRBJ1-1
v_gene: TRBV7-2
d_gene: TRBD1
abundance: .
CDR3nt: TGTGCCAGCACCACAGACAGGGCCTACACTGAAGCTTTCTTT
CDR3aa: CASTTDRAYTEAFF

j_gene: TRBJ2-4
v_gene: TRBV7-2
d_gene: .
abundance: few
CDR3nt: TGTGCCAGCAGCTACCAGGAGGGGGTAGCCAAAAACATTCAGTACTTC
CDR3aa: CASSYQEGVAKNIQYF

j_gene: TRBJ1-3
v_gene: TRBV5-1
d_gene: TRBD1
abundance: .
CDR3nt: TGCGCCAGCAGCACCTCAGGGACCAGGGGGGACACCATATATTTT
CDR3aa: CASSTSGTRGDTIYF

j_gene: TRBJ2-1
v_gene: TRBV15
d_gene: TRBD1
abundance: .
CDR3nt: TGTGCCACCAGCAGAACCCGGGGACAGGACGATGAGCAGTTCTTC
CDR3aa: CATSRTRGQDDEQFF

j_gene: TRBJ2-1
v_gene: TRBV2
d_gene: .
abundance: .
CDR3nt: TGTGCCAGCAGTGACCACCTAGGCGATGAGCAGTTCTTC
CDR3aa: CASSDHLGDEQFF

j_gene: TRBJ2-2
v_gene: TRBV9
d_gene: TRBD1
abundance: few
CDR3nt: TGTGCCAGCAGCGGACCCGGGACAGGGGTCACCGGGGAGCTGTTTTTT
CDR3aa: CASSGPGTGVTGELFF

j_gene: TRBJ1-1
v_gene: TRBV7-2
d_gene: .
abundance: .
CDR3nt: TGTGCCAGCAGCCCCCAGGACAGGAACACTGAAGCTTTCTTT
CDR3aa: CASSPQDRNTEAFF

j_gene: TRBJ2-1
v_gene: TRBV28
d_gene: .
abundance: few
CDR3nt: TGTGCCAGCAGTTCCTTAGACCCGCGCTCCTACAATGAGCAGTTCTTC
CDR3aa: CASSSLDPRSYNEQFF

j_gene: TRBJ2-6
v_gene: TRBV10-3
d_gene: .
abundance: few
CDR3nt: TGTGCCATCAGTGAGCCCCCTGGGGGGTATGAGGCCAACGTCCTGACTTTC
CDR3aa: CAISEPPGGYEANVLTF

j_gene: TRBJ2-1
v_gene: TRBV5-8
d_gene: .
abundance: few
CDR3nt: TGTGCCAGCAGCTTTGGTACCGCGGCCTACAATGAGCAGTTCTTC
CDR3aa: CASSFGTAAYNEQFF

j_gene: TRBJ1-5
v_gene: TRBV7-9
d_gene: TRBD1
abundance: .
CDR3nt: TGTGCCAGCAGCCCAGACGGACAGGGCGACAATCAGCCCCAGCATTTT
CDR3aa: CASSPDGQGDNQPQHF

j_gene: TRBJ2-5
v_gene: TRBV9
d_gene: TRBD1
abundance: few
CDR3nt: TGTGCCAGCAGCGTAGGTGCTGGACAGGGCCAGACCCAGTACTTC
CDR3aa: CASSVGAGQGQTQYF

j_gene: TRBJ2-2
v_gene: TRBV3-1
d_gene: .
abundance: few
CDR3nt: TGTGCCAGCAGCCATTCCGGGGGTCTTTTGTCCGGGGAGCTGTTTTTT
CDR3aa: CASSHSGGLLSGELFF

j_gene: TRBJ2-7
v_gene: TRBV7-9
d_gene: .
abundance: once
CDR3nt: TGTGCCAGCAGCAATCCCGCCGGCCGGAACGAGCAGTACTTC
CDR3aa: CASSNPAGRNEQYF

j_gene: TRBJ1-4
v_gene: TRBV11-2
d_gene: TRBD1
abundance: .
CDR3nt: TGTGCCAGCAGCTTAGGAGGGACAGGGTGGAACAATGAAAAACTGTTTTTT
CDR3aa: CASSLGGTGWNNEKLFF

j_gene: TRBJ2-5
v_gene: TRBV4-1
d_gene: .
abundance: .
CDR3nt: TGCGCCAGCAGCCAACTCCGGGGGGCCCGGGGGGAGACCCAGTACTTC
CDR3aa: CASSQLRGARGETQYF

j_gene: TRBJ2-4
v_gene: TRBV20-1
d_gene: .
abundance: few
CDR3nt: TGCAGTGCTAGAGCAGCGGCAGCCCATACCAAAAACATTCAGTACTTC
CDR3aa: CSARAAAAHTKNIQYF

j_gene: TRBJ2-3
v_gene: TRBV27
d_gene: TRBD2
abundance: .
CDR3nt: TGTGCCAGCAGTCTACAATTGACTAGCCTCGCACAAGATACGCAGTATTTT
CDR3aa: CASSLQLTSLAQDTQYF

j_gene: TRBJ2-1
v_gene: TRBV14
d_gene: .
abundance: .
CDR3nt: TGTGCCAGCAGCAGTCTCAGGGTCAGGGATGAGCAGTTCTTC
CDR3aa: CASSSLRVRDEQFF

j_gene: TRBJ1-1
v_gene: TRBV7-3
d_gene: TRBD1
abundance: .
CDR3nt: TGTGCCAGCAGCTTCGGACAGGGTCAAGCTTTCTTT
CDR3aa: CASSFGQGQAFF

j_gene: TRBJ1-1
v_gene: TRBV29-1
d_gene: .
abundance: .
CDR3nt: TGCAGCGCCCAAGTAGGCGGGAACACTGAAGCTTTCTTT
CDR3aa: CSAQVGGNTEAFF

j_gene: TRBJ2-1
v_gene: TRBV29-1
d_gene: .
abundance: once
CDR3nt: TGCAGCGTTAGTTTGGACAGCTACAATAAGCAGTTCTTC
CDR3aa: CSVSLDSYNKQFF

j_gene: TRBJ2-4
v_gene: TRBV4-2
d_gene: .
abundance: once
CDR3nt: TGTGCCAGCAGCCAAGATCGGGGTGGAAACATTCAGTACTTC
CDR3aa: CASSQDRGGNIQYF

j_gene: TRBJ2-5
v_gene: TRBV10-3
d_gene: TRBD1
abundance: many
CDR3nt: TGTGCCATCAGTGGGACAGGGGTGAGGGAGTACTTC
CDR3aa: CAISGTGVREYF

j_gene: TRBJ1-1
v_gene: TRBV2
d_gene: .
abundance: .
CDR3nt: TGTGCCAGCAGTAGCGACTCGTGGGACACTGAAGCTTTCTTT
CDR3aa: CASSSDSWDTEAFF

j_gene: TRBJ2-3
v_gene: TRBV10-3
d_gene: .
abundance: .
CDR3nt: TGTGCCATCAGTGAAAACGACTGGGATACGCAGTATTTT
CDR3aa: CAISENDWDTQYF

j_gene: TRBJ2-1
v_gene: TRBV7-9
d_gene: TRBD1
abundance: .
CDR3nt: TGTGTCAGCAGCTACGGACAGGGGAATGAGCAGTTCTTC
CDR3aa: CVSSYGQGNEQFF

j_gene: TRBJ2-3
v_gene: TRBV20-1
d_gene: .
abundance: .
CDR3nt: TGCAGTGCTAGAGGTTTCCGGGCGACAGATACGCAGTATTTT
CDR3aa: CSARGFRATDTQYF

j_gene: TRBJ2-3
v_gene: TRBV12-3/TRBV12-4
d_gene: .
abundance: .
CDR3nt: TGTGCCAGCAGTTTTCAGGCGATGGGCACAGATACGCAGTATTTT
CDR3aa: CASSFQAMGTDTQYF

j_gene: TRBJ2-7
v_gene: TRBV29-1
d_gene: TRBD2
abundance: few
CDR3nt: TGCAGCGTTGAAGCCAGGGAGGGTAGCGAGCAGTACTTC
CDR3aa: CSVEAREGSEQYF

j_gene: TRBJ1-2
v_gene: TRBV6-1
d_gene: .
abundance: .
CDR3nt: TGTGCCAGCAGTGACGGGAAGTCAGGGGATGGCTACACCTTC
CDR3aa: CASSDGKSGDGYTF